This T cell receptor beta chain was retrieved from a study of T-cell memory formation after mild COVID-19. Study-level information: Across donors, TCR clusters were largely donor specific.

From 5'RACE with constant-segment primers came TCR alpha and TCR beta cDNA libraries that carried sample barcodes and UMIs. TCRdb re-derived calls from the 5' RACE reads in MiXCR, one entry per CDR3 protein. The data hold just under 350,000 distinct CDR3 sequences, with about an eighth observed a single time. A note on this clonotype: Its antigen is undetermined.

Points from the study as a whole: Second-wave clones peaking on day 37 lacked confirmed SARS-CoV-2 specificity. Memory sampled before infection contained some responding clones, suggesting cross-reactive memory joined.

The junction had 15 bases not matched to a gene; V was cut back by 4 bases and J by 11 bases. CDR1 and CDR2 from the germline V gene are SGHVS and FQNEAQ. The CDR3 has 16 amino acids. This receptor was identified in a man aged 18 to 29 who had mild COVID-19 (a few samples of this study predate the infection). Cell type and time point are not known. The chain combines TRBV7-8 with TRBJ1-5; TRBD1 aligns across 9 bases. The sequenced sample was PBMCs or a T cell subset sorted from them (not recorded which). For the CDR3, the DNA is TGTGCCAGCAGCTGGACAGGGGCTGGGGACAAGGGGGCCCAGCATTTT. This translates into CASSWTGAGDKGAQHF.